The TCR beta chain described here comes from a study of Ad26.COV2.S vaccination and SARS-CoV-2 variants. Study information: Donor was in the COV1001 Ad26.COV2.S trial arm.

Regarding the study as a whole: People given the vaccine had a wider spike-specific TCR breadth than placebo recipients did.

As to this clone: Its antigen is unidentified.

The sample's treatment: some 19 received Ad26.COV2.S at low or high dose, single or two shots; roughly 5 received placebo; per-sample allocation not given. It was on day 63 after the first vaccine or placebo injection that samples were taken. Vaccine was an Ad26 vector expressing Wuhan-strain SARS-CoV-2 spike. The CDR3 contains 16 residues. Trimming left V 0 bases short and J 2 bases short, with 11 bases between. Germline values: CDR1 LGHDT, CDR2 YNNKEL (reference sequence). The table came from immunoSEQ multiplex PCR; TCRdb's copy has only in-frame clones and leaves some out. This table has 300,000 to 400,000 clones, approximately 86% appearing once.

This material consisted of peripheral blood, taken in a trial of Ad26.COV2.S vaccine versus placebo. V usage is TRBV3-1 (or the pseudogene TRBV3-2) and J usage is TRBJ1-3; D not certain. This clonotype originated in a person between 18 and 65 years old who received the Ad26.COV2.S COVID-19 vaccine or a placebo. DNA for the CDR3: TGTGCCAGCAGCCAAGAAGTGGTGGCGGCTGGAAACACCATATATTTT. Amino acids: CASSQEVVAAGNTIYF.